The 29 T cell receptor beta chains below come from one sample, sequenced in a study of blood T cell repertoires in COVID-19 (TCRdb year 2020). The protocol used for the library was the immunoSEQ multiplex PCR assay. TCRdb's version of the immuneACCESS table is confined to in-frame rearrangements and falls short of the full clone set. An unresolved V gene accounts for under half of the shortfall where checked; the remainder is of unknown origin. For this sample the table gives hundreds of thousands of clones, of which around 88% were detected only once. The ten largest clonotypes hold around 1.2% of the sample. The sample comprised PBMCs or T cells enriched from blood (not recorded which). Receptors were obtained from a middle-aged woman with acute COVID-19.

The chain couples TRBV7-9 to TRBJ2-1, with 9 bases lining up with TRBD2. V shed 1 base, J shed 8 bases, and the junction held 9 bases outside the gene matches. Per the germline V gene, CDR1 is SEHNR and CDR2 is FQNEAQ (reference sequence). CDR3 size: 16 residues. CDR3 protein: CASSLGGGRALHEQFF. DNA of the CDR3: TGTGCCAGCAGCTTAGGCGGCGGGAGGGCCCTCCATGAGCAGTTCTTC.

The V gene is TRBV18, the J gene TRBJ1-1, with 7 bases lining up with TRBD1. With 6 bases clipped from V and 7 bases from J, the junction kept 8 bases outside the gene matches. This CDR3 contains 13 residues. Germline V gives CDR1 KGHSH, CDR2 LQKENI. DNA of the CDR3: TGTGCCAGCTCTACCGACAGGGAGGTTGAAGCTTTCTTT. Encoded protein: CASSTDREVEAFF.

The chain carries TRBV5-1 and TRBJ2-7, with 9 bases identical to TRBD1. This CDR3 is built from 13 residues. J was trimmed by 5 bases and V by 5 bases; bases with no gene match: 5. CDR1 is SGHRS and CDR2 is YFSETQ in the germline V gene. In DNA form, the CDR3 reads TGCGCCAGCAGGGGACAGGGAGCAAACGAGCAGTACTTC. The encoded protein is CASRGQGANEQYF.

The rearrangement links TRBV4-1 to TRBJ1-5, with 10 nucleotides matching TRBD1. With V trimmed by 4 bases and J by 6 bases, 6 bases remained unmatched. The CDR3 runs to 15 residues. Germline V CDR1 and CDR2: MGHRA, YSYEKL. CDR3 loop: CASSPIDRGLQPQHF. The CDR3, as DNA: TGCGCCAGCAGCCCTATTGACAGGGGGCTTCAGCCCCAGCATTTT.

The chain has TRBV4-3 and TRBJ1-1; 10 bases are a match to TRBD1. Germline V gene data show CDR1 as LGHNA and CDR2 as YSLEER. This CDR3 comprises 16 residues. Trimming cost V 0 bases and J 7 bases; bases outside gene matches: 8. The CDR3 DNA reads TGCGCCAGCAGCCAAGATTGGACAGGGGGAGATGGTGAAGCTTTCTTT. As protein: CASSQDWTGGDGEAFF.

V is TRBV7-9 and J is TRBJ1-4; 7 bases align to TRBD1. Looked up from germline, CDR1 is SEHNR and CDR2 is FQNEAQ (reference sequence). The CDR3 totals 16 residues. Trimming took 4 bases from V and 6 from J; bases not matched to a gene: 11. The CDR3 DNA reads TGTGCCAGCAGCTCTACAAGGGACAGTGGGTATGAAAAACTGTTTTTT. Protein: CASSSTRDSGYEKLFF.

V gene TRBV28 combines with J gene TRBJ1-6, with unresolved D. Germline CDR1 is MDHEN and CDR2 is SYDVKM. V dropped 5 bases and J dropped 6 bases, with 14 bases sitting between them. CDR3 length: 15 amino acids. The CDR3 loop is CASSTGGYGNSPLHF. CDR3 in DNA: TGTGCCAGCAGTACGGGAGGGTACGGTAATTCACCCCTCCACTTT.

The chain uses TRBV5-1 and TRBJ2-3, with D perhaps TRBD2 (6 bases). Trimming shortened V by 3 bases and J by 2 bases, and 16 bases separated the two germline ends. Germline V gene lookup returns CDR1 SGHRS and CDR2 YFSETQ. The CDR3 consists of 16 residues. Here the CDR3 DNA reads TGCGCCAGCAGCTCCGGCCGTGAGCGGGTCACAGATACGCAGTATTTT. It is translated as CASSSGRERVTDTQYF.

V gene TRBV11-2 combines with J gene TRBJ1-1; D unresolved. This CDR3 region has 17 residues. Germline V lookup: CDR1 SGHAT, CDR2 FQNNGV. Trimming stripped 3 bases from V and 3 bases from J, with 20 bases between. The CDR3 sequence is CASSFPKNGRLDTEAFF. The DNA for the CDR3 is TGTGCCAGCAGCTTCCCCAAGAATGGGAGGTTGGACACTGAAGCTTTCTTT.

The chain is built from TRBV24-1 and TRBJ2-5, with 7 bases fitting TRBD2. The V gene end was trimmed by 4 bases and the J gene end by 1 base; junction bases not matched to a gene: 8. This CDR3 has 16 residues. Germline-derived CDR1 and CDR2 are KGHDR and SFDVKD. CDR3 sequence reads: CATSDLAGELQETQYF. DNA of the CDR3: TGTGCCACCAGTGACTTAGCGGGTGAGCTCCAAGAGACCCAGTACTTC.

This clone was observed a single time. This chain uses TRBV24-1 with TRBJ2-1; D remains unclear. CDR3 length equals 16 residues. V was shortened by 1 base and J by 4 bases, with 13 bases between the two germline ends. The germline V gene has CDR1 KGHDR and CDR2 SFDVKD. The CDR3 loop reads CATSDFKKSLYNEQFF. In DNA, the CDR3 is TGTGCCACCAGTGATTTTAAGAAATCCCTATACAATGAGCAGTTCTTC.

The chain joins TRBV18 to TRBJ2-7, with 10 bases fitting TRBD2. V lost 5 bases to trimming and J lost 5 bases; unmatched junction nucleotides: 12. CDR1 is KGHSH, CDR2 LQKENI, per germline. The CDR3 runs 16 residues. CDR3 nucleotide sequence: TGTGCCAGCTCATCTCAGGGAGGTAGCGGGAGGAACGAGCAGTACGTC. It translates to CASSSQGGSGRNEQYV.

The J gene is TRBJ2-3, the V gene TRBV5-1; TRBD2 might be the D (6 bases). Germline CDR1 SGHRS, CDR2 YFSETQ. Trimming pared 4 bases from V and 0 bases from J, leaving 6 bases between. CDR3 length: 13 residues. CDR3 sequence: CASSGTSTDTQYF. Here the CDR3 DNA reads TGCGCCAGCAGCGGGACTAGCACAGATACGCAGTATTTT. Full variable domain (outside the CDR3, taken from reference TRBV5-1 and TRBJ2-3): KAGVTQTPRYLIKTRGQQVTLSCSPISGHRSVSWYQQTPGQGLQFLFEYFSETQRNKGNFPGRFSGRQFSNSRSEMNVSTLELGDSALYLCASSGTSTDTQYFGPGTRLTVL.

The V gene is TRBV24-1, the J gene TRBJ1-4; D unclear. This CDR3 comprises 13 residues. Trimming shortened V by 3 bases and J by 4 bases, and 5 bases separated the two germline ends. CDR1 KGHDR and CDR2 SFDVKD come from the germline V gene. CDR3 sequence reads: CATSDPNNEKLFF. DNA for the CDR3: TGTGCCACCAGTGATCCAAATAATGAAAAACTGTTTTTT.

V gene TRBV7-2 combines with J gene TRBJ1-1; D might be TRBD1 (6 bases). The ends were cut back, 4 bases at V and 1 base at J, with 7 bases in the middle. Germline CDR1 is SGHTA and CDR2 is FQGNSA. This CDR3 spans 13 amino acids. Here the CDR3 reads CASSSRGNTEAFF. The CDR3 DNA sequence: TGTGCCAGCAGCTCCAGGGGGAACACTGAAGCTTTCTTT.

The V gene is TRBV21-1, the J gene TRBJ2-3; the table's D call TRBD2 went unverified against the DNA. TRBV21-1 is described as a pseudogene. The CDR3 length is 15 residues. The CDR3 protein is CASSKCSGNTDTQYF. The CDR3 DNA follows: TGTGCCAGCAGCAAATGCAGCGGGAATACAGATACGCAGTATTTT.

This clone occurred a few times. The chain employs TRBV24-1 and TRBJ2-5, with D possibly TRBD1 on 6 matching bases. The germline V gene encodes CDR1 KGHDR and CDR2 SFDVKD. Trimming removed 6 bases from V and 1 base from J, with 11 bases in between. The CDR3 consists of 14 residues. CDR3 nucleotide sequence: TGTGCCACCAGTCTCGCAGGGGCCCAAGAGACCCAGTACTTC. Its translation: CATSLAGAQETQYF.

V usage is TRBV7-9 and J usage is TRBJ2-7; D unclear. CDR3 length: 14 residues. The V end was cut by 3 bases, the J end by 5 bases, with 14 bases between. CDR1 and CDR2 (germline): SEHNR, FQNEAQ (reference sequence). Here the CDR3 DNA reads TGTGCCAGCAGCTTTTATCCTAAGTATCACGAGCAGTACGTC. Encoded protein: CASSFYPKYHEQYV.

This chain's CDR3 is CASSAIGQGDNEQFF. The CDR3 DNA reads TGTGCCAGCAGTGCCATCGGACAGGGAGACAATGAGCAGTTCTTC. The chain links TRBV28 to TRBJ2-1, with 8 bases identical to TRBD1. The CDR3 covers 15 residues. Germline-derived CDR1 and CDR2 are MDHEN and SYDVKM. The junction had 8 bases not matched to a gene; V was cut back by 5 bases and J by 5 bases.

The genes are TRBV12-3 or TRBV12-4 and TRBJ2-3; possible D gene TRBD2, 5 bases. The V and J ends lost 8 bases and 2 bases respectively, with 8 bases between them. CDR3 length equals 12 residues. The CDR3, as DNA: TGTGCCAGCGCGGGTATCACAGATACGCAGTATTTT. This encodes CASAGITDTQYF.

V is TRBV5-1 and J is TRBJ2-3; no firm D call. Germline CDR1 is SGHRS and CDR2 is YFSETQ. The length of the CDR3 is 15 residues. V lost 2 bases and J lost 0, with 10 bases in between. As DNA, the CDR3 is TGCGCCAGCAGCTTTCTAGGTCCTAGCACAGATACGCAGTATTTT. Protein product: CASSFLGPSTDTQYF.

This clone has a single count. The chain is built from TRBV13 and TRBJ2-3; 10 bases map to TRBD2. The CDR3 totals 16 residues. V gave up 5 bases and J gave up 3 bases; unmatched junction bases: 8. CDR1 PRHDT and CDR2 FYEKMQ come from the germline V gene (reference sequence). CDR3 sequence: CASSPRLAGGTDTQYF. The CDR3 region has the DNA TGTGCCAGCAGCCCCCGACTAGCGGGTGGGACAGATACGCAGTATTTT.

This chain uses TRBV10-3 with TRBJ1-3; D unresolved. V gave up 7 bases and J gave up 8 bases, with 18 bases separating them. CDR1 is ENHRY, CDR2 SYGVKD, per germline. The CDR3 sequence is 14 residues long. The CDR3 DNA follows: TGTGCCATCACCAGGCAGACGGGAGTGGACACCATATATTTT. Translation: CAITRQTGVDTIYF.

This chain joins TRBV18 and TRBJ1-2; a weak D match, TRBD1 (6 bases). Trimming took 2 bases from V and 4 from J, leaving 11 bases between them. Germline V gene lookup returns CDR1 KGHSH and CDR2 LQKENI. This CDR3 comprises 14 residues. This chain's CDR3 is CASSPVDSLYGYTF. The CDR3 DNA follows: TGTGCCAGCTCACCAGTGGACAGCCTCTATGGCTACACCTTC.

V and J are TRBV11-2 and TRBJ2-1; TRBD2 matches at 10 bases. Germline assignment: CDR1 SGHAT and CDR2 FQNNGV. V shed 5 bases, J shed 7 bases, and the junction held 11 bases outside the gene matches. The CDR3 is made up of 16 amino acids. This chain's CDR3 is CASSLMLAGAFNEQFF. CDR3 nucleotides: TGTGCCAGCAGCCTGATGCTAGCGGGAGCGTTTAATGAGCAGTTCTTC. The entire variable domain, with the rest obtained from reference TRBV11-2 and TRBJ2-1, is as follows: EAGVAQSPRYKIIEKRQSVAFWCNPISGHATLYWYQQILGQGPKLLIQFQNNGVVDDSQLPKDRFSAERLKGVDSTLKIQPAKLEDSAVYLCASSLMLAGAFNEQFFGPGTRLTVL.

V usage is TRBV7-9 and J usage is TRBJ1-5, with 7 nucleotides matching TRBD1. The CDR3 totals 15 residues. V trimming: 5 bases; J trimming: 3 bases; junction bases outside the gene matches: 7. Germline CDR1 and CDR2: SEHNR and FQNEAQ (reference sequence). The CDR3 bases are TGTGCCAGCAGCCCCGCGACAGGGAACAATCAGCCCCAGCATTTT. This gives the protein CASSPATGNNQPQHF.

The V and J genes are TRBV18 and TRBJ2-3; 9 nucleotides agree with TRBD1. The V gene end was trimmed by 5 bases and the J gene end by 8 bases; junction bases not matched to a gene: 11. In germline, CDR1 is KGHSH, CDR2 LQKENI. CDR3 length: 15 residues. The CDR3 loop is CASSFNRDRESTQYF. CDR3 nucleotide sequence: TGTGCCAGCTCATTCAATAGGGACAGGGAAAGTACGCAGTATTTT.

The chain has TRBV7-8 and TRBJ1-1; 10 positions match TRBD1. The V gene's germline CDR1 is SGHVS and CDR2 FQNEAQ. The trim removed 1 base at V and 3 bases at J, leaving 5 bases unmatched. The CDR3 is 16 amino acids. The CDR3 sequence: CASSLGAGTGDTEAFF. CDR3 DNA sequence: TGTGCCAGCAGCTTAGGGGCCGGGACAGGGGACACTGAAGCTTTCTTT. Full variable domain (remainder filled in from reference TRBV7-8 and TRBJ1-1): GAGVSQSPRYKVAKRGQDVALRCDPISGHVSLFWYQQALGQGPEFLTYFQNEAQLDKSGLPSDRFFAERPEGSVSTLKIQRTQQEDSAVYLCASSLGAGTGDTEAFFGQGTRLTVV.

The rearrangement joins TRBV5-5 to TRBJ1-1, with D possibly being TRBD1 (5 bases). The CDR3 totals 13 residues. Trimming cost V 6 bases and J 3 bases, with 12 bases left between them. Germline CDR1 and CDR2: SGHKS and YYEKEE (reference sequence). CDR3 coding DNA: TGTGCCAGCACCTACAGGTCGGACACTGAAGCTTTCTTT. Its protein product is CASTYRSDTEAFF.